The present entry profiles one T cell receptor (beta chain) with its context. Its antigen remains unidentified. Healthy Caucasian donors formed the entire cohort. This entry belongs to a study of identical twins. Study outcomes and limitations: It was cross-sectional statistical analysis, not following the same donors, that the conclusions relied on. Out-of-frame alpha sequences common to twins were enriched for low generation probability.

TCRdb reprocessed the 5' RACE reads via MiXCR and lists one record per CDR3 protein. The data hold more than 650,000 distinct CDR3 sequences, with roughly 6.2% observed a single time. This CDR3 has 15 residues. V was shortened by 2 bases and J by 0 bases, with 8 bases between the two germline ends. CDR1 is ENHRY and CDR2 is SYGVKD in the germline V gene. The TCR was taken from a man aged 18 to 29 in good health. The V call is TRBV10-3, the J call TRBJ1-3, with D hard to call. Sequenced input: naive T cells sorted from blood. The CDR3 coding sequence is TGTGCCATCAGTGAGCTTGTGAACTCTGGAAACACCATATATTTT. Amino acids: CAISELVNSGNTIYF.